These 30 T cell receptor beta chains share one sample of origin, sequenced in a study of CD8+ T cells in alopecia areata. cDNA prepared by RNA extraction and subsequent reverse transcription served as the template for sequencing. Libraries were prepared by immunoSEQ multiplex PCR; TCRdb keeps only in-frame clonotypes and omits some of them. This sample carries 250,000 or so clones, none of them present only once. Cells from pooled cutaneous lymph nodes were sorted by CD4, CD8alpha, NKG2D, NKG2ACE and other markers. The sequencing input was CD4+ T cells sorted from a lymph node. These receptors were obtained from a C3H/HeJ mouse with alopecia areata. The MHC haplotype of this mouse line is H2-k.

This clone has a handful of counts. Genes and germline come from the mouse. Read data end 4 residues before the CDR3 end; the end is taken from the germline J gene. The genes are TRBV31 and TRBJ2-5; possible D gene TRBD1, 6 bases. This CDR3 comprises 13 residues. Germline CDR1 reads GKSSPN; CDR2 reads SITVG. The CDR3 protein is CAWSLDRRDTQYF. The CDR3 DNA, read in part, is TGTGCCTGGAGTCTAGACAGGCGGGAC.

This clone was seen a few times. Any gene name here is a mouse gene name. The read gets to within 4 residues of the CDR3 end, and the germline J gene fills in the rest. J is TRBJ2-3 and V is TRBV19; 8 bases line up with TRBD1. V was pared by 4 bases and J by 1 base, with 2 bases of the junction left unmatched. Germline V lookup: CDR1 FNHDT, CDR2 SITEND (reference sequence). The CDR3 is 14 amino acids. The DNA read from the CDR3 is TGTGCCAGCAGTCAGGGGGCGGGTGCAGAA. The encoded protein is CASSQGAGAE. The entire CDR3 protein reads CASSQGAGAETLYF. The entire variable domain, with the rest obtained from reference TRBV19 and TRBJ2-3, is as follows: GGIITQTPKFLIGQEGQKLTLKCQQNFNHDTMYWYRQDSGKGLRLIYYSITENDLQKGDLSEGYDASREKKSSFSLTVTSAQKNEMAVFLCASSQGAGAETLYFGSGTRLTVL.

This clone came up a few times. The gene symbols are mouse symbols. The read ends 4 residues shy of where the CDR3 ends; the end is completed using the germline J gene. The chain links TRBV1 to TRBJ2-3; 9 nucleotides align to TRBD2. From germline, CDR1 is NSQYPW and CDR2 LRSPGD (reference sequence). The CDR3 length is 16 residues. With V trimmed by 3 bases and J by 0 bases, 4 bases remained unmatched. CDR3 amino acids: CTCSAGTGLSAETLYF. The DNA read from the CDR3 is TGCACCTGCAGTGCGGGGACTGGGCTTAGTGCAGAA. Complete variable domain (other parts from reference TRBV1 and TRBJ2-3): VTLLEQNPRWRLVPRGQAVNLRCILKNSQYPWMSWYQQDLQKQLQWLFTLRSPGDKEVKSLPGADYLATRVTDTELRLQVANMSQGRTLYCTCSAGTGLSAETLYFGSGTRLTVL.

This clone was observed a handful of times. The genes are named according to mouse. The read ends 4 residues before the CDR3 terminus; that terminus is restored from the germline J gene. Other DNA sequences in this sample translate to the same CDR3. This sequence joins TRBV17 and TRBJ2-7; TRBD1 matches 9 bases. Germline assignment: CDR1 MNHDT and CDR2 YYDKIL. The CDR3 runs to 13 residues. The part of the CDR3 DNA that was read is TGTGCTAGCAGTAGAGGACAGGGGGAT. Amino acid sequence: CASSRGQGD. The whole CDR3 is CASSRGQGDEQYF.

Points on this clone: Here the gene names and germline are mouse. CDR3 DNA, as far as it was read: TGTGCCAGCAGTTTAGCCCAGGCTAACCAAGAC. It translates to CASSLAQANQD. The full-length CDR3 reads as CASSLAQANQDTQYF. The rearrangement joins TRBV14 to TRBJ2-5; D unresolved. The read ends 4 residues shy of where the CDR3 ends; the end is completed using the germline J gene. CDR3 length: 15 amino acids. The V and J ends lost 2 bases and 0 bases respectively, with 10 bases between them. Germline CDR1 SGHDT, CDR2 FRDEAV.

This clone was counted only a few times. Gene labels here are mouse ones. The read falls 4 residues short of the CDR3 end, and the missing part is taken from the germline J gene. V gene TRBV13-3 combines with J gene TRBJ2-7; maybe TRBD2 (6 bases). Germline values: CDR1 NNHDY, CDR2 SYVADS. This CDR3 has 13 amino acids. The CDR3 region is CASSDWGKYEQYF. The covered CDR3 bases are TGTGCCAGCAGTGACTGGGGAAAATAT.

This clone was observed a handful of times. Mouse germline and gene names are used. The sequence runs out 4 residues before the end of the CDR3; the remainder is reconstructed from the germline J gene. The J gene is TRBJ2-3, the V gene TRBV13-2; D gene uncertain. The V gene lost 1 base and the J gene lost 0 bases, with 6 bases spanning the gap. From germline, CDR1 is NNHNN and CDR2 SYGAGS (reference sequence). The CDR3 has 14 amino acids. Incomplete CDR3 DNA: TGTGCCAGCGGTGATCCAACTAGTGCAGAA. This translates into CASGDPTSAE. The whole CDR3 sequence is CASGDPTSAETLYF.

This clone turned up a few times. Gene names denote mouse genes. The read ends 4 residues early relative to the CDR3; the germline J gene fills the gap. This chain connects TRBV31 to TRBJ2-2; no firm D call. Germline CDR1 and CDR2: GKSSPN and SITVG. V lost 1 base and J lost 0, with 6 bases in between. The CDR3 extends over 14 amino acids. The CDR3 bases that were read are TGTGCCTGGAGTCATCAAGCAAACACCGGG. As protein: CAWSHQANTG. The entire CDR3 protein reads CAWSHQANTGQLYF. The full variable domain, with the rest looked up from reference TRBV31 and TRBJ2-2, is AQTIHQWPVAEIKAVGSPLSLGCTIKGKSSPNLYWYWQATGGTLQQLFYSITVGQVESVVQLNLSASRPKDDQFILSTEKLLLSHSGFYLCAWSHQANTGQLYFGEGSKLTVL.

Points on this clone: The gene names here belong to mouse. The read stops 4 residues short of the end of the CDR3; the missing end is completed from the germline J gene. The rearrangement joins TRBV13-1 to TRBJ2-7; D is perhaps TRBD2 (7 bases). The CDR3 has 14 amino acids. The germline gives CDR1 NSHNY, CDR2 SYGAGN. V was shortened by 3 bases and J by 3 bases, with 13 bases between the two germline ends. CDR3 amino acids: CASSGGGGSYEQYF. CDR3 bases read: TGTGCCAGCAGTGGAGGGGGGGGGAGCTAT.

In regard to this clone: Gene names and germline refer to mouse. Sequencing ends 4 residues short of the CDR3 end; the germline J gene provides the rest. The chain couples TRBV19 to TRBJ2-2; TRBD1 matches at 12 bases. The germline V gene encodes CDR1 FNHDT and CDR2 SITEND (reference sequence). Germline trimming cut 4 bases from V and 1 base from J; bases unmatched to any gene: 8. The CDR3 totals 18 residues. CDR3 region: CASSVRDRGRGNTGQLYF. Incomplete CDR3 DNA: TGTGCCAGCAGTGTCCGGGACAGGGGGCGAGGAAACACCGGG.

A few counts support this clone. Mouse names are used for the genes. The CDR3 goes on 4 residues after the read ends, and that part is filled in from the germline J gene. The chain has TRBV14 and TRBJ1-2; possibly TRBD1 for D (6 bases). The germline V gene encodes CDR1 SGHDT and CDR2 FRDEAV. The germline V and J ends were trimmed by 5 bases and 0 bases, with 11 bases remaining between them. This CDR3 region has 14 residues. The CDR3 bases that were read are TGTGCCAGCAGCTTGGGGACATCAAACTCC. It translates to CASSLGTSNS. Given in full, the CDR3 is CASSLGTSNSDYTF.

This clone was seen more than once but under ten times. All gene names here are mouse names. The CDR3 reads CASGDRTGNTLYF. The sequenced CDR3 bases are TGTGCCAGCGGTGACCGGACAGGGAAC. The chain joins TRBV13-2 to TRBJ2-4, with 8 bases identical to TRBD1. With the read ending 4 residues before the CDR3 end, the germline J gene is used to fill in that end. Germline CDR1 reads NNHNN; CDR2 reads SYGAGS (reference sequence). The CDR3 has 13 amino acids.

The table lists this clone with many counts. The genes and germline here are from mouse. The sequence runs out 4 residues before the end of the CDR3; the remainder is reconstructed from the germline J gene. V gene TRBV13-3 combines with J gene TRBJ1-2; D gene unclear. The CDR3 consists of 13 residues. Looked up from germline, CDR1 is NNHDY and CDR2 is SYVADS. V was clipped by 2 bases and J by 3 bases, with 8 bases between them. The sequenced part of the CDR3 DNA is TGTGCCAGCAGTGAAAAGAGGGACTCC. Translating it yields CASSEKRDS. The entire CDR3 protein is CASSEKRDSDYTF.

Concerning this clone: All gene names here are mouse names. The read terminates 3 residues before the CDR3 end, so the remaining end is supplied by the germline J gene. The genes are TRBV13-3 and TRBJ1-6; 10 bases fit TRBD1. TRBJ1-6 is noted as an ORF with a role that remains uncertain. The CDR3 is 15 residues long. The V gene's germline CDR1 is NNHDY and CDR2 SYVADS. V lost 5 bases to trimming and J lost 3 bases; unmatched junction nucleotides: 2. The covered CDR3 bases are TGTGCCAGCAGGGGGACAGGGGTCTATAATTCGCCC. Protein: CASRGTGVYNSP. The full CDR3 is CASRGTGVYNSPLYF.

In its sample, this clone was seen a few times. Gene and germline names: mouse. CDR3 DNA, as far as it was read: TGCACCTGCAGTGGGACACTGAACACA. This translates into CTCSGTLNT. The CDR3 in its entirety is CTCSGTLNTEVFF. V is TRBV1 and J is TRBJ1-1; TRBD1 is a possible D gene (5 bases). The read ends 4 residues before the CDR3 terminus; that terminus is restored from the germline J gene. The CDR3 loop spans 13 amino acids. The ends were cut back, 4 bases at V and 1 base at J, with 7 bases in the middle. Germline CDR1 and CDR2: NSQYPW and LRSPGD (reference sequence).

As for this clone: These gene names are mouse names. The CDR3 end is not reached by the read, which stops 4 residues before it; the germline J gene fills it in. This specimen includes other DNA sequences encoding the same CDR3. V is TRBV19 and J is TRBJ2-5; 7 nucleotides align to TRBD2. The CDR3 has 13 residues. Germline V CDR1 and CDR2: FNHDT, SITEND (reference sequence). V dropped 4 bases and J dropped 2; count of bases not matched to a gene: 1. The CDR3 spells CASSRLGQDTQYF. The sequenced CDR3 bases are TGTGCCAGCAGTCGACTGGGCCAAGAC.

On this clone itself: Gene and germline names: mouse. The sequence runs out 4 residues before the end of the CDR3; the remainder is reconstructed from the germline J gene. The V call is TRBV19, the J call TRBJ2-7, with TRBD2 matching over 7 bases. Germline CDR1 is FNHDT and CDR2 is SITEND (reference sequence). This CDR3 region has 14 residues. V gave up 5 bases and J gave up 0 bases; unmatched junction bases: 5. The CDR3 region is CASRLWGSSYEQYF. Incomplete CDR3 DNA: TGTGCCAGCAGGCTCTGGGGGAGCTCCTAT.

This clone has a count of ten or more. Genes and germline are mouse. The read stops 4 residues short of the end of the CDR3; the missing end is completed from the germline J gene. The chain joins TRBV13-1 to TRBJ1-1; TRBD1 agrees at 7 bases. The CDR3 contains 12 residues. Germline CDR1 reads NSHNY; CDR2 reads SYGAGN. CDR3 amino acids: CASRETGREVFF. CDR3 bases read: TGTGCCAGCAGGGAGACAGGGAGA.

This clone has more than one count but fewer than ten. Each gene name is a mouse one. Sequencing ends 4 residues short of the CDR3 end; the germline J gene provides the rest. The chain is built from TRBV19 and TRBJ2-4; perhaps TRBD2 as D (5 bases). Germline loops: CDR1 FNHDT, CDR2 SITEND (reference sequence). The CDR3 is 14 amino acids. The CDR3 here is CASSIVGGENTLYF. The sequenced part of the CDR3 DNA is TGTGCCAGCAGTATAGTGGGTGGGGAAAAC.

On this clone: Gene labels here are mouse ones. Read sequence stops 4 residues before the CDR3 end, and the germline J gene provides the missing end. The chain combines TRBV13-1 with TRBJ2-2, with 8 bases fitting TRBD1. Germline V gene lookup returns CDR1 NSHNY and CDR2 SYGAGN. Trimming removed 0 bases from V and 3 bases from J; junction bases left unmatched: 4. The CDR3 runs 16 residues. The covered CDR3 bases are TGTGCCAGCAGTGATGGCGGGACAGGCTACACCGGG. This codes for CASSDGGTGYTG. The full CDR3 protein is CASSDGGTGYTGQLYF.

Comment on this clone: Gene names and germline match the mouse. The missing CDR3 end, 4 residues past where the read stops, is filled in from the germline J gene. Distinct nucleotide sequences in the sample also encode this CDR3. The rearrangement uses TRBV13-3 and TRBJ2-4; maybe TRBD2 (6 bases). Germline CDR1 is NNHDY and CDR2 is SYVADS. V lost 2 bases, J lost 1 base, and 8 bases lay in between. The CDR3 has 14 residues. CDR3 sequence reads: CASSDWGGQNTLYF. CDR3 DNA, as far as it was read: TGTGCCAGCAGTGACTGGGGTGGTCAAAAC.

Notes on this clone: Each gene name is a mouse one. The read ends 4 residues before the CDR3 terminus; that terminus is restored from the germline J gene. The chain combines TRBV19 with TRBJ2-2; perhaps TRBD1 as D (6 bases). The CDR3 is 16 residues long. Germline V CDR1 and CDR2: FNHDT, SITEND (reference sequence). Trimming removed 4 bases at V and 0 bases at J, with 13 bases between. This CDR3 reads CASSETGTPNTGQLYF. CDR3 bases read: TGTGCCAGCAGTGAGACCGGGACACCAAACACCGGG.

Remarks on this clone: The genes and germline here are from mouse. The CDR3 end lies 4 residues beyond the end of the read and is filled in from the germline J gene. V usage is TRBV13-1 and J usage is TRBJ2-3, with unresolved D. The CDR3 is 11 residues long. The germline V and J ends were trimmed by 2 bases and 4 bases, with 2 bases remaining between them. CDR1 and CDR2 (germline): NSHNY, SYGAGN. The CDR3 bases that were read are TGTGCCAGCAGTGACTCAGAA. Amino acid sequence: CASSDSE. The entire CDR3 protein is CASSDSETLYF.

This clone was seen a handful of times. Gene and germline names: mouse. The missing CDR3 end, 4 residues past where the read stops, is filled in from the germline J gene. The identical CDR3 is also encoded by other nucleotide sequences in the sample. The chain employs TRBV13-2 and TRBJ2-7, with 9 bases matching TRBD2. The V and J ends lost 6 bases and 0 bases, in that order; junction bases with no gene match: 4. CDR1 is NNHNN, CDR2 SYGAGS, per germline (reference sequence). CDR3 length: 14 residues. The DNA read from the CDR3 is TGTGCCAGCGCCCCGGGACTGGGCTCCTAT. Translated: CASAPGLGSY. The full CDR3 reads CASAPGLGSYEQYF.

Comment on this clone: Gene names and germline match the mouse. The sequence runs out 4 residues before the end of the CDR3; the remainder is reconstructed from the germline J gene. The rearrangement links TRBV13-1 to TRBJ2-2; 9 bases line up with TRBD2. The CDR3 extends over 16 amino acids. V gave up 0 bases and J gave up 1 base; unmatched junction bases: 1. The germline gives CDR1 NSHNY, CDR2 SYGAGN. CDR3 bases read: TGTGCCAGCAGTGATGCCTGGGGGGGAAACACCGGG. This codes for CASSDAWGGNTG. The complete CDR3 sequence is CASSDAWGGNTGQLYF.

This clone was recorded a few times. Gene names refer to mouse genes. The read stops 4 residues short of the end of the CDR3; the missing end is completed from the germline J gene. The sample contains more than one DNA sequence encoding this CDR3. The V and J genes are TRBV1 and TRBJ2-3; D is unresolved. V was shortened by 3 bases and J by 0 bases, with 10 bases between the two germline ends. CDR1 is NSQYPW, CDR2 LRSPGD, per germline (reference sequence). This CDR3 is built from 15 residues. The part of the CDR3 DNA that was read is TGCACCTGCAGTGCCGACATCACTAGTGCAGAA. It translates to CTCSADITSAE. The full CDR3 reads CTCSADITSAETLYF.

With respect to this clone: Mouse gene names apply. The read stops 3 residues short of the end of the CDR3; the missing end is completed from the germline J gene. Distinct nucleotide sequences in the sample also encode this CDR3. The V gene is TRBV31, the J gene TRBJ1-6; no firm D call. TRBJ1-6 is an open reading frame whose function is uncertain. V was pared by 0 bases and J by 4 bases, with 4 bases between. Germline V gene sequence: CDR1 GKSSPN, CDR2 SITVG. The CDR3 spans 13 residues. CDR3 bases read: TGTGCCTGGAGTCTGGGGTATAATTCGCCC. It translates to CAWSLGYNSP. The whole CDR3 reads CAWSLGYNSPLYF.

This clone was observed a few times. Mouse gene names and germline throughout. The CDR3 here is CASSLGSGGYAEQFF. The sequenced part of the CDR3 DNA is TGTGCCAGCAGTTTAGGATCAGGGGGCTATGCT. The chain has TRBV14 and TRBJ2-1; 7 nucleotides line up with TRBD1. Sequencing ends 4 residues short of the CDR3 end; the germline J gene provides the rest. This CDR3 region has 15 residues. CDR1 SGHDT and CDR2 FRDEAV come from the germline V gene. V lost 2 bases and J lost 3; bases outside the gene matches: 5.

As for this clone: The genes and germline here are from mouse. The read terminates 4 residues before the CDR3 end, so the remaining end is supplied by the germline J gene. The gene calls are TRBV19 and TRBJ2-7; 12 nucleotides agree with TRBD2. This CDR3 contains 15 residues. Germline V gives CDR1 FNHDT, CDR2 SITEND (reference sequence). V shed 6 bases and J 1 base; nucleotides not matched to a gene: 5. The CDR3 DNA, read in part, is TGTGCCAGCACCACGGACTGGGGGGGGTCCTAT. It translates to CASTTDWGGSY. The entire CDR3 protein is CASTTDWGGSYEQYF.

Points on this clone: This clone may be a read error of a much larger clone one base away. Gene names are the mouse ones. Coverage ceases 4 residues before the CDR3 finishes, and the germline J gene fills in the end. The V and J genes are TRBV13-1 and TRBJ2-7; possibly TRBD1 for D (6 bases). CDR3 length equals 12 residues. Germline V gene lookup returns CDR1 NSHNY and CDR2 SYGAGN. Trimming took 6 bases from V and 0 from J, leaving 7 bases between them. The DNA read from the CDR3 is TGTGCCAGCAAGGACAGCTCCTAT. This encodes CASKDSSY. The CDR3 in full is CASKDSSYEQYF.